These 15 T cell receptor beta chains were all obtained from the same sample, sequenced in a study of T cells in Graves' hyperthyroidism and ophthalmopathy (dated by TCRdb to about 2019). Receptor amplification or capture employed multiplex PCR. Sequencing was carried out with an Illumina HiSeq 2000. The TCR beta CDR3 regions were amplified from the RNA transcripts. A first-round RT-PCR of the TCR CDR3 used the HTBI primer set with the Qiagen OneStep RT-PCR kit. TCRdb cleaned the public reads at Q25 with fastp, built clones with MiXCR and kept in-frame beta chains. Rows with a matching CDR3 protein are joined into one entry that keeps the most common DNA and genes. This sample is represented by under 600,000 distinct CDR3 sequences; roughly 16% of them were singletons. The ten largest account for roughly 3.4% of the sample. The specimen was blood. All receptors derive from a woman aged 40-49 years with Graves' ophthalmopathy.

Worth noting for this clonotype: A much larger clone is a single base away; this may be a read error. The V call is TRBV7-2, the J call TRBJ2-5; the D gene could be TRBD1 or TRBD2 (7 bases each). CDR3 length: 14 residues. Germline CDR1 reads SGHTA; CDR2 reads FQGNSA. Trimming removed 5 bases from V and 7 bases from J, with 17 bases in between. The CDR3 region has the DNA TGTGCCAGCAGCATAGTTCAGGGGGGGGGGACCCAGTACTTC. This gives the protein CASSIVQGGGTQYF.

This clonotype was counted only a few times. V usage is TRBV18 and J usage is TRBJ2-3; D may be TRBD2 (7 bases). The CDR3 spans 17 residues. Per the germline V gene, CDR1 is KGHSH and CDR2 is LQKENI. The V and J ends lost 6 bases and 3 bases respectively, with 22 bases between them. The CDR3 coding sequence is TGTGCCAGCTCGCAAGGGGGGGACTATCGCACAACAGATACGCAGTATTTT. Translated, it gives CASSQGGDYRTTDTQYF.

The table lists this clonotype with many counts. CDR3 sequence: CASSGGRGLTASNQPQHF. The CDR3 DNA sequence: TGTGCCAGCTCCGGTGGTAGGGGCCTAACCGCTAGCAATCAGCCCCAGCATTTT. V and J are TRBV2 and TRBJ1-5; D may be TRBD1 (5 bases). The CDR3 loop spans 18 amino acids. From germline, CDR1 is SNHLY and CDR2 FYNNEI. V lost 8 bases, J lost 0 bases, and 23 bases lay in between.

The sample holds many counts of this clonotype. The V call is TRBV7-9, the J call TRBJ1-6, with a weak D call TRBD1 (5 bases). Per germline, CDR1 SEHNR and CDR2 FQNEAQ (reference sequence). This CDR3 is built from 13 residues. With 7 bases removed from V and 5 bases from J, the gap between germline ends came to 9 bases. CDR3 DNA sequence: TGTGCCAGCACCGGGGGGGATAATTCACCCCTCCACTTT. It is translated as CASTGGDNSPLHF.

The sample holds many counts of this clonotype. The V gene is TRBV5-1, the J gene TRBJ2-7, with a tentative D call TRBD1 (6 bases). The CDR3 extends over 15 amino acids. Germline CDR1 and CDR2: SGHRS and YFSETQ. V dropped 3 bases and J dropped 3 bases, with 16 bases sitting between them. Here the CDR3 reads CASSYTGTNSYEQYF. The CDR3 DNA sequence: TGCGCCAGCAGCTACACCGGGACAAATAGCTACGAGCAGTACTTC.

The rearrangement links TRBV11-3 to TRBJ2-2; D ambiguous. Germline CDR1 is SGHNT and CDR2 is YENEEA. V lost 4 bases to trimming and J lost 6 bases, with 9 bases between them. There are 13 residues in the CDR3. CDR3 DNA: TGTGCCAGCAGCTCGTCCTTATCCGGGGAGCTGTTTTTT. Protein: CASSSSLSGELFF.

This clonotype has a count of ten or more. The V gene is TRBV11-2, the J gene TRBJ2-1; D assignment may be TRBD1 or TRBD2 (6 bases each). The CDR3 has 16 amino acids. V gave up 0 bases and J gave up 4 bases, with 13 bases separating them. Germline V gene data show CDR1 as SGHAT and CDR2 as FQNNGV. The CDR3: CASSLDLRGLYNEQFF. DNA for the CDR3: TGTGCCAGCAGCTTAGACCTCCGGGGGCTGTACAATGAGCAGTTCTTC.

This clonotype showed up many times. The CDR3 nucleotides read TGTGCCAGCAGCTCGCGGGACGACCTTGATACGCAGTATTTT. Its protein is CASSSRDDLDTQYF. The J gene is TRBJ2-3, the V gene TRBV7-9; TRBD2 is a possible D gene (6 bases). The CDR3 has 14 amino acids. CDR1 and CDR2 (germline): SEHNR, FQNEAQ (reference sequence). The V end was cut by 4 bases, the J end by 6 bases, with 14 bases between.

The CDR3 loop is CASSQGYGTDTQYF. DNA of the CDR3: TGTGCCAGCAGCCAGGGGTATGGCACAGATACGCAGTATTTT. J is TRBJ2-3 and V is TRBV7-8; D might be TRBD1 (6 bases). The V end was cut by 5 bases, the J end by 1 base, with 10 bases between. This CDR3 has 14 residues. The germline V gene has CDR1 SGHVS and CDR2 FQNEAQ.

This clonotype was seen repeatedly, ten times or more. This sequence joins TRBV30 and TRBJ2-5, with D maybe TRBD2 (5 bases). The germline gives CDR1 GTSNPN, CDR2 SVGIG (reference sequence). Trimming removed 2 bases from V and 2 bases from J, with 9 bases in between. The CDR3 extends over 13 amino acids. Here the CDR3 DNA reads TGTGCCTGGAGTCTCAGCGGACAAGAGACCCAGTACTTC. Translating it yields CAWSLSGQETQYF.

This clonotype was detected many times. This sequence joins TRBV28 and TRBJ1-2, with D maybe TRBD1 (6 bases). Germline CDR1 reads MDHEN; CDR2 reads SYDVKM. Trimming took 4 bases from V and 5 from J, leaving 8 bases between them. The length of the CDR3 is 12 residues. CDR3 loop: CASSWTVYGYTF. The CDR3 bases are TGTGCCAGCAGTTGGACAGTATATGGCTACACCTTC.

This clonotype was seen more than once but under ten times. The V gene is TRBV7-3, the J gene TRBJ2-2; 9 bases fit TRBD2. The junction had 3 bases not matched to a gene; V was cut back by 1 base and J by 3 bases. The CDR3 runs to 16 residues. From germline, CDR1 is SGHTA and CDR2 FQGTGA. CDR3 in DNA: TGTGCCAGCAGCTTAAGAGGCGGGGGGGACACCGGGGAGCTGTTTTTT. It translates to CASSLRGGGDTGELFF.

In this sample, this clonotype turned up a few times. V usage is TRBV2 and J usage is TRBJ1-6; D gene unclear. This CDR3 has 14 residues. Trimming cost V 6 bases and J 1 base, with 7 bases left between them. The V gene's germline CDR1 is SNHLY and CDR2 FYNNEI. The DNA for the CDR3 is TGTGCCAGCAGAAGGAGATCCTATAATTCACCCCTCCACTTT. It yields the protein CASRRRSYNSPLHF.

This clonotype came up a few times. The J gene is TRBJ2-6, the V gene TRBV2; D ambiguous. In germline, CDR1 is SNHLY, CDR2 FYNNEI. V was clipped by 3 bases and J by 2 bases, with 8 bases between them. The CDR3 loop spans 15 amino acids. The CDR3 coding sequence is TGTGCCAGCAGTGACATTACGGCTGGGGCCAACGTCCTGACTTTC. Encoded protein: CASSDITAGANVLTF.

The chain has TRBV6-2 or TRBV6-3 and TRBJ2-3, with D perhaps TRBD1 or TRBD2 (5 bases each). The CDR3 runs 11 residues. CDR1 is MNHEY and CDR2 is SVGEGT in the germline V gene. V lost 8 bases, J lost 8 bases, and 11 bases lay in between. The CDR3 loop is CASWGGGTQYF. In DNA form, the CDR3 reads TGTGCCAGCTGGGGCGGAGGTACGCAGTATTTT.